Shown below are 25 T cell receptor beta chains from a single sample sequenced in a study. Each CDR3 protein gets one entry after TCRdb re-called the 5' RACE reads with MiXCR. The sample lists tens of thousands of distinct CDR3 sequences, 26% occurring once. Treg sorting used a CD4+CD25+CD127-/low gate. What was sequenced was tumor-infiltrating Tregs sorted from the breast tumor. Source of these receptors: a female donor with breast cancer.

This clonotype was counted ten times or more. The chain carries TRBV20-1 and TRBJ2-1, with TRBD2 matching 12 bases. There are 15 residues in the CDR3. The germline CDR1 and CDR2 sequences are DFQATT and SNEGSKA (reference sequence). V shed 1 base and J 4 bases; nucleotides not matched to a gene: 2. Here the CDR3 DNA reads TGCAGTGCTAGAGCCCTAGCGGGAGGGTACAATGAGCAGTTCTTC. It is translated as CSARALAGGYNEQFF.

This clonotype was found a few times. This sequence joins TRBV27 and TRBJ2-1, with D perhaps given as TRBD1 or TRBD2 (5 bases each). The CDR3 length is 15 residues. Trimming cost V 4 bases and J 0 bases, with 10 bases left between them. Germline CDR1 is MNHEY and CDR2 is SMNVEV (reference sequence). The CDR3 spells CASSSGRSSYNEQFF. CDR3 DNA: TGTGCCAGCAGTTCGGGACGGAGCTCCTACAATGAGCAGTTCTTC.

About this clonotype: This may be a read error: a much more frequent sequence differs by one nucleotide. J is TRBJ1-1 and V is TRBV5-1, with D maybe TRBD1 (6 bases). Germline lookup yields CDR1 SGHRS and CDR2 YFSETQ. CDR3 length: 15 amino acids. The germline V and J ends were trimmed by 0 bases and 6 bases, with 15 bases remaining between them. CDR3 protein: CASSLEQQGSAEAFF. The CDR3, as DNA: TGCGCCAGCAGCTTGGAACAGCAGGGGTCGGCTGAAGCTTTCTTT.

The CDR3 bases are TGTGCCAGCAGAAAGAGACAGGGCACCGAGAGTTCACCCCTCCACTTT. It specifies CASRKRQGTESSPLHF. V and J are TRBV28 and TRBJ1-6, with 7 bases identical to TRBD1. With 6 bases clipped from V and 9 bases from J, the junction kept 14 bases outside the gene matches. This CDR3 has 16 residues. Per the germline V gene, CDR1 is MDHEN and CDR2 is SYDVKM.

The V gene is TRBV5-1, the J gene TRBJ2-3, with TRBD2 matching 8 bases. This CDR3 comprises 14 residues. V was pared by 4 bases and J by 11 bases, with 12 bases of the junction left unmatched. CDR1 and CDR2 (germline): SGHRS, YFSETQ. The CDR3 sequence is CASSAETGGRKQYF. The CDR3 DNA sequence: TGCGCCAGCAGCGCAGAGACGGGGGGGCGGAAGCAGTATTTT.

Remarks on this clonotype: This sequence may be a read error, since a much larger clone differs from it by one base. This chain connects TRBV2 to TRBJ2-7; D possibly corresponds to TRBD1 (5 bases). CDR3 length: 16 amino acids. CDR1 is SNHLY, CDR2 FYNNEI, per germline. V dropped 8 bases and J dropped 0 bases, with 20 bases sitting between them. DNA of the CDR3: TGTGCCAGCGAGGACCAACGACAGAAACTCTCCTACGAGCAGTACTTC. This gives the protein CASEDQRQKLSYEQYF.

By frequency in the sample, this clonotype is medium-sized. V and J are TRBV5-1 and TRBJ2-2; 8 bases agree with TRBD2. V was clipped by 0 bases and J by 0 bases; unmatched bases: 7. Germline CDR1 is SGHRS and CDR2 is YFSETQ. The CDR3 is 18 amino acids. Here the CDR3 reads CASSLVPPGLANTGELFF. DNA of the CDR3: TGCGCCAGCAGCTTGGTCCCTCCGGGACTAGCGAACACCGGGGAGCTGTTTTTT.

This clonotype was seen many times. The genes are TRBV12-3 or TRBV12-4 and TRBJ1-2, with 7 bases lining up with TRBD1. The CDR3 length is 14 residues. The junction had 10 bases not matched to a gene; V was cut back by 6 bases and J by 6 bases. CDR3 in DNA: TGTGCCAGCAGACGAACCGGGACAGTCGATGGCTACACCTTC. Encoded protein: CASRRTGTVDGYTF.

The CDR3 here is CSVEIGTGWGGYTF. DNA of the CDR3: TGCAGCGTTGAAATTGGGACAGGCTGGGGTGGCTACACCTTC. V gene TRBV29-1 combines with J gene TRBJ1-2, with TRBD1 matching 8 bases. CDR3 size: 14 residues. The V and J ends lost 2 bases and 7 bases, in that order; junction bases with no gene match: 9. CDR1 is SQVTM, CDR2 ANQGSEA, per germline.

This clonotype has at least ten counts. The chain combines TRBV5-4 with TRBJ2-3; D ambiguous. CDR3 length: 11 amino acids. CDR1 and CDR2 (germline): SGHNT, YYREEE (reference sequence). The V gene lost 6 bases and the J gene lost 2 bases, with 4 bases spanning the gap. For the CDR3, the DNA is TGTGCCAGCACCACCACAGATACGCAGTATTTT. This sequence encodes CASTTTDTQYF.

Note on this clonotype: A much larger clone lies one base from this, so it may be a read error. The CDR3 loop is CASSSIGAVETQHF. The CDR3 DNA follows: TGTGCCAGCAGCTCTATAGGGGCGGTGGAGACCCAGCACTTC. The chain employs TRBV7-6 and TRBJ2-5; D might be TRBD1 (5 bases). Germline V CDR1 and CDR2: SGHVS, FNYEAQ. This CDR3 comprises 14 residues.

A few counts support this clonotype. This chain links TRBV15 with TRBJ1-4; D is unclear. Per the germline V gene, CDR1 is LNHNV and CDR2 is YYDKDF (reference sequence). The CDR3 loop spans 15 amino acids. V was trimmed by 5 bases and J by 1 base, leaving 11 bases between them. The chain's CDR3 is CATSQTRLTNEKLFF. The DNA for the CDR3 is TGTGCCACCAGCCAAACCCGTTTAACTAATGAAAAACTGTTTTTT.

The chain joins TRBV3-1 to TRBJ1-2, with D perhaps matching TRBD1 (6 bases). Germline CDR1 reads LGHDT; CDR2 reads YNNKEL (reference sequence). Trimming cost V 4 bases and J 6 bases, with 15 bases left between them. The CDR3 runs 14 residues. CDR3 DNA: TGTGCCAGCAGCCCCACCCGGGGGGCTGATGGCTACACCTTC. Protein product: CASSPTRGADGYTF.

This clonotype was counted only a few times. V is TRBV5-6 and J is TRBJ2-4; D may match TRBD1 or TRBD2 (5 bases each). Germline V gene lookup returns CDR1 SGHDT and CDR2 YYEEEE. CDR3 size: 16 residues. V was cut by 1 base and J by 1 base, with 12 bases left in between. CDR3 sequence (DNA): TGTGCCAGCAGCTTGACGGGGCGGTGGGCCAAAAACATTCAGTACTTC. It yields the protein CASSLTGRWAKNIQYF.

This clonotype has a handful of counts. The chain is built from TRBV7-9 and TRBJ2-5; D possibly uses TRBD1 or TRBD2 (5 bases each). The V and J ends lost 5 bases and 0 bases respectively, with 13 bases between them. Looked up from germline, CDR1 is SEHNR and CDR2 is FQNEAQ (reference sequence). The CDR3 loop spans 15 amino acids. CDR3 region: CASSPRGSYQETQYF. The CDR3 nucleotides are TGTGCCAGCAGCCCGAGGGGCAGTTACCAAGAGACCCAGTACTTC.

In this sample, this clonotype turned up many times. The chain has TRBV7-2 and TRBJ2-7; the D is unclear. Trimming shortened V by 7 bases and J by 0 bases, and 19 bases separated the two germline ends. This CDR3 comprises 16 residues. Germline V gives CDR1 SGHTA, CDR2 FQGNSA. In nucleotides, the CDR3 is TGTGCCAGCACCCTTAGGTCCGGAGTAAACTCCTACGAGCAGTACTTC. Translating gives CASTLRSGVNSYEQYF.

To note about this clonotype: Its ends do not fully match the called genes, so a read error is possible. The V gene is TRBV7-9, the J gene TRBJ1-2, with D maybe TRBD1 (5 bases). CDR3 length equals 15 residues. Germline V gene lookup returns CDR1 SEHNR and CDR2 FQNEAQ (reference sequence). The CDR3 region is CASSLAGGAAVGYAF. CDR3 nucleotide sequence: TGTGCCAGCAGCTTGGCCGGTGGGGCAGCTGTTGGCTACGCCTTC.

A few counts support this clonotype. The V call is TRBV4-3, the J call TRBJ2-1; D perhaps matches TRBD2 (5 bases). V was trimmed by 3 bases and J by 9 bases, leaving 9 bases between them. Per the germline V gene, CDR1 is LGHNA and CDR2 is YSLEER. The CDR3 runs 12 residues. CDR3 DNA: TGCGCCAGCAGCCAGGACTGGGGTGAGCAGTTCTTC. Protein sequence: CASSQDWGEQFF.

V is TRBV7-2 and J is TRBJ2-7, with a possible D match to TRBD2 (5 bases). V was clipped by 3 bases and J by 5 bases, with 17 bases between them. Germline V gives CDR1 SGHTA, CDR2 FQGNSA. This CDR3 has 15 residues. For the CDR3, the DNA is TGTGCCAGCAGCTTTAGACTAACCCCCCGGGACGAGCAGTACTTC. It encodes CASSFRLTPRDEQYF.

This clonotype was counted ten times or more. The chain carries TRBV20-1 and TRBJ2-5, with unresolved D. The CDR3 extends over 12 amino acids. Germline V lookup: CDR1 DFQATT, CDR2 SNEGSKA (reference sequence). V lost 3 bases to trimming and J lost 1 base, with 6 bases between them. For the CDR3, the DNA is TGCAGTGCTAGCTTAAGCCAAGAGACCCAGTACTTC. Its translation: CSASLSQETQYF.

The sample holds many counts of this clonotype. One end of the junction is discordant with germline, which a read error may explain. J is TRBJ1-1 and V is TRBV30; D perhaps matches TRBD1 (5 bases). From germline, CDR1 is GTSNPN and CDR2 SVGIG (reference sequence). The CDR3 consists of 14 residues. In DNA, the CDR3 is TGTGCCTGGAGTGTAAGGGGTCTGAAGACTGAAGCTTTCTTT. Its translation: CAWSVRGLKTEAFF.

About this clonotype: No conserved phenylalanine or tryptophan is present at the end of the CDR3, so a read error is the likely explanation. The chain uses TRBV20-1 and TRBJ2-1; D is possibly TRBD2 (5 bases). The CDR3 has 14 residues. V gave up 6 bases and J gave up 2 bases, with 14 bases separating them. Per the germline V gene, CDR1 is DFQATT and CDR2 is SNEGSKA (reference sequence). The CDR3 DNA sequence: TGCAGTGCGGGCCTGGACTCCCCCTACAATGAGCAGTTCTGC. This translates into CSAGLDSPYNEQFC.

This clonotype was counted between two and nine times. This chain connects TRBV4-1 to TRBJ1-1; unclear D gene. The CDR3 covers 13 residues. With 0 bases removed from V and 4 bases from J, the gap between germline ends came to 6 bases. Germline CDR1 and CDR2: MGHRA and YSYEKL. This CDR3 is CASSQERVTEAFF. CDR3 DNA sequence: TGCGCCAGCAGCCAAGAGAGGGTCACTGAAGCTTTCTTT.

This chain links TRBV7-9 with TRBJ2-3; D is perhaps TRBD1 or TRBD2 (5 bases each). Germline V gene sequence: CDR1 SEHNR, CDR2 FQNEAQ (reference sequence). Trimming shortened V by 2 bases and J by 0 bases, and 9 bases separated the two germline ends. CDR3 length: 15 residues. CDR3 coding DNA: TGTGCCAGCAGCTTACCCGGGGCTAGCACAGATACGCAGTATTTT. Its translation: CASSLPGASTDTQYF.

The chain couples TRBV7-2 to TRBJ2-2, with D perhaps TRBD1 or TRBD2 (5 bases each). CDR1 and CDR2 (germline): SGHTA, FQGNSA. Trimming left V 5 bases short and J 0 bases short, with 13 bases between. The CDR3 has 16 amino acids. In nucleotides, the CDR3 is TGTGCCAGCAGCACCCACTTGGGGGCGAACACCGGGGAGCTGTTTTTT. It translates to CASSTHLGANTGELFF.